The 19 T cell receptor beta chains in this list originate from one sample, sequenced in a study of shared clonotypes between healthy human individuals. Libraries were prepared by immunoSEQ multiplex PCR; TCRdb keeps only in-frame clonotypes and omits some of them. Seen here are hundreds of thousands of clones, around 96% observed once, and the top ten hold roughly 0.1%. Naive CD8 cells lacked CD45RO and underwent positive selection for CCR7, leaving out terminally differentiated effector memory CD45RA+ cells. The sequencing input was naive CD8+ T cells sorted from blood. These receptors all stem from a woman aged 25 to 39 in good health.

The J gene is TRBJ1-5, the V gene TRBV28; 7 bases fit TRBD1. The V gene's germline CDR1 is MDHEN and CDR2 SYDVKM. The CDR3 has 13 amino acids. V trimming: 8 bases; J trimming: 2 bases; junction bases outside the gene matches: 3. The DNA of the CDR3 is TGTGCCAGCGACAGGGACGGCAATCAGCCCCAGCATTTT. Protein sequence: CASDRDGNQPQHF. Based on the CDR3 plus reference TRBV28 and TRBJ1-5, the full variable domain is DVKVTQSSRYLVKRTGEKVFLECVQDMDHENMFWYRQDPGLGLRLIYFSYDVKMKEKGDIPEGYSVSREKKERFSLILESASTNQTSMYLCASDRDGNQPQHFGDGTRLSIL.

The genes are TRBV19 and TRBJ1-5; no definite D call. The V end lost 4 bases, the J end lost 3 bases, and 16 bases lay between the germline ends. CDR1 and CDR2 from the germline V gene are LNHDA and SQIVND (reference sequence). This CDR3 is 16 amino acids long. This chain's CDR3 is CASSSPDLVPNQPQHF. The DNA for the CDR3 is TGTGCCAGTAGTAGTCCAGACTTAGTACCCAATCAGCCCCAGCATTTT.

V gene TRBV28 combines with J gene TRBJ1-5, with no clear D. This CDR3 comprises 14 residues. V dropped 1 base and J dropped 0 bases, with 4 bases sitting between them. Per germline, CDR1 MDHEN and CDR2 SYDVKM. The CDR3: CASSLSDSNQPQHF. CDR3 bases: TGTGCCAGCAGTTTATCAGATAGCAATCAGCCCCAGCATTTT.

CDR3 nucleotides: TGTGCCAGCAGCTTGTCGGCGGGAGCCCCCGAGCAGTACTTC. Its translation: CASSLSAGAPEQYF. V gene TRBV7-6 combines with J gene TRBJ2-7, with 7 bases lining up with TRBD2. CDR1 is SGHVS and CDR2 is FNYEAQ in the germline V gene. This CDR3 is 14 amino acids long. After removal of 3 bases from V and 6 bases from J, the junction contained 8 bases not matched to a gene.

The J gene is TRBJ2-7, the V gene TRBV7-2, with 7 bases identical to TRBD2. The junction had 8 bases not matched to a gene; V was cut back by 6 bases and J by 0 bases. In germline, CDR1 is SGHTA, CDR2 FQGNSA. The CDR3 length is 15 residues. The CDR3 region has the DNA TGTGCCAGCAGAAAACGAGCGGGGATCTCCTACGAGCAGTACTTC. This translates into CASRKRAGISYEQYF.

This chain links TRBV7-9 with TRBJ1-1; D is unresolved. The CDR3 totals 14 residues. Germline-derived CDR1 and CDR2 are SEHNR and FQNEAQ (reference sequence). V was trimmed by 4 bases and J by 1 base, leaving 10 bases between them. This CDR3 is CASSWPGRNTEAFF. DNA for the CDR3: TGTGCCAGCAGCTGGCCGGGGAGGAACACTGAAGCTTTCTTT.

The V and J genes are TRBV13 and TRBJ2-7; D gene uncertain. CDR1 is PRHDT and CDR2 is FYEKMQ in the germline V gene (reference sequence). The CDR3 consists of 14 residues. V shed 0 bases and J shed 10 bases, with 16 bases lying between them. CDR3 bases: TGTGCCAGCAGCTTAGGCCTGGGCGGCGCAGTCCAGTACTTC. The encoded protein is CASSLGLGGAVQYF. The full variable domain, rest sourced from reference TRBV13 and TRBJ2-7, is AAGVIQSPRHLIKEKRETATLKCYPIPRHDTVYWYQQGPGQDPQFLISFYEKMQSDKGSIPDRFSAQQFSDYHSELNMSSLELGDSALYFCASSLGLGGAVQYFGPGTRLTVT.

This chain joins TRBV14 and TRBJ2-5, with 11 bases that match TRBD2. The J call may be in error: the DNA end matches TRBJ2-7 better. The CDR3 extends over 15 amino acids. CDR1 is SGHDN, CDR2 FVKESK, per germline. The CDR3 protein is CASSRGLAVTYEQYF. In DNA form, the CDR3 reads TGTGCCAGCAGCCGGGGACTAGCGGTAACCTACGAGCAGTACTTC.

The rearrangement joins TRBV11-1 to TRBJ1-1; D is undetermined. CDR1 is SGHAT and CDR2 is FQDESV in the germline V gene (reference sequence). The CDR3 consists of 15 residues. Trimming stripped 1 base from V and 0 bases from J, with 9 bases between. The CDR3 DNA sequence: TGTGCCAGCAGCTTAGGAGCCAGCTTGAACACTGAAGCTTTCTTT. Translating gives CASSLGASLNTEAFF.

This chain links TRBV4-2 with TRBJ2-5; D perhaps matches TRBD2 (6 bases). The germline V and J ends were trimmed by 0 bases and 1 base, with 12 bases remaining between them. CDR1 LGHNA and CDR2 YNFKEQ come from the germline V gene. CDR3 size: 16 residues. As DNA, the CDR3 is TGTGCCAGCAGCCAAGAGGCTAGCGAGATCCAAGAGACCCAGTACTTC. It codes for CASSQEASEIQETQYF.

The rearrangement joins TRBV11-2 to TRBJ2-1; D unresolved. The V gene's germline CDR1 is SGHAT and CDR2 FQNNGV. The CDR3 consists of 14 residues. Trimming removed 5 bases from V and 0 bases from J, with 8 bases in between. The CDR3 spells CASSRTNSYNEQFF. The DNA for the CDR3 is TGTGCCAGCAGCCGAACAAACTCCTACAATGAGCAGTTCTTC. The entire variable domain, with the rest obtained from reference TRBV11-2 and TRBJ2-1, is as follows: EAGVAQSPRYKIIEKRQSVAFWCNPISGHATLYWYQQILGQGPKLLIQFQNNGVVDDSQLPKDRFSAERLKGVDSTLKIQPAKLEDSAVYLCASSRTNSYNEQFFGPGTRLTVL.

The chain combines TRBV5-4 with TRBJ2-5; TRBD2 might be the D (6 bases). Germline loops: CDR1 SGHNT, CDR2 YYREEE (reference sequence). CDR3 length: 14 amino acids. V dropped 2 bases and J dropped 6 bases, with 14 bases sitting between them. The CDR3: CASSLFTSLQTQYF. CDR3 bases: TGTGCCAGCAGCTTATTCACTAGCTTGCAGACCCAGTACTTC.

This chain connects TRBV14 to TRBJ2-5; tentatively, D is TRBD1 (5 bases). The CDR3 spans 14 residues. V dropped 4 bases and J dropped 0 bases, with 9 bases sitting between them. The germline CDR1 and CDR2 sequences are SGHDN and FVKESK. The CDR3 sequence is CASSPPGYQETQYF. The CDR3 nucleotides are TGTGCCAGCAGCCCTCCAGGGTACCAAGAGACCCAGTACTTC.

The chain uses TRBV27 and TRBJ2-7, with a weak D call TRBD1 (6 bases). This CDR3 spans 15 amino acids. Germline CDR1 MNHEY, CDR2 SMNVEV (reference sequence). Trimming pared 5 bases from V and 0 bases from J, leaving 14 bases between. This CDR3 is CASSLQGPSSYEQYF. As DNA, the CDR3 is TGTGCCAGCAGTCTACAGGGTCCCAGCTCCTACGAGCAGTACTTC.

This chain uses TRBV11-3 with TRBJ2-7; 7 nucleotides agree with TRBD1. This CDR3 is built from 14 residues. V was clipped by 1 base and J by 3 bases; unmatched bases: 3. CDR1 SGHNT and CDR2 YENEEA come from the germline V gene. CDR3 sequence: CASSLGRTGYEQYF. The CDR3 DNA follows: TGTGCCAGCAGCTTAGGCCGGACAGGCTACGAGCAGTACTTC. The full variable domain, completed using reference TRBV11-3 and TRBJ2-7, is EAGVVQSPRYKIIEKKQPVAFWCNPISGHNTLYWYLQNLGQGPELLIRYENEEAVDDSQLPKDRFSAERLKGVDSTLKIQPAELGDSAVYLCASSLGRTGYEQYFGPGTRLTVT.

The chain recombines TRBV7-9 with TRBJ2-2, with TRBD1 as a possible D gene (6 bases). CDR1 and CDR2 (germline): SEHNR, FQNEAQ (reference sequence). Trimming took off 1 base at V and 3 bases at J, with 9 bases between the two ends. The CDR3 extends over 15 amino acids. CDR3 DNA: TGTGCCAGCAGCTTAGTAACAGGGTACACCGGGGAGCTGTTTTTT. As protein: CASSLVTGYTGELFF.

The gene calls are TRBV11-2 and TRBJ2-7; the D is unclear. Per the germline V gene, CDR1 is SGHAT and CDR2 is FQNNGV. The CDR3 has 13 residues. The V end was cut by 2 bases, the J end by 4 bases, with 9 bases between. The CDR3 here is CASSLNPDYEQYF. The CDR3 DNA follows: TGTGCCAGCAGCTTAAACCCCGATTACGAGCAGTACTTC. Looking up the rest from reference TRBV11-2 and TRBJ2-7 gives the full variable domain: EAGVAQSPRYKIIEKRQSVAFWCNPISGHATLYWYQQILGQGPKLLIQFQNNGVVDDSQLPKDRFSAERLKGVDSTLKIQPAKLEDSAVYLCASSLNPDYEQYFGPGTRLTVT.

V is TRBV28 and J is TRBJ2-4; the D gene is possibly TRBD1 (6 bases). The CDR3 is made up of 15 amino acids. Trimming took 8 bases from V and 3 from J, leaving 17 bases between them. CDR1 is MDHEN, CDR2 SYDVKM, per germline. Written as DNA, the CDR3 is TGTGCCAGCGGGAGCAGGGGATACGGCAAAAACATTCAGTACTTC. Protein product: CASGSRGYGKNIQYF.

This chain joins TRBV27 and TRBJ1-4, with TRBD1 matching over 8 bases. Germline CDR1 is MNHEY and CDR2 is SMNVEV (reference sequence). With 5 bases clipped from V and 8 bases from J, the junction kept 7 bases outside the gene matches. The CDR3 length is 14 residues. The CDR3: CASSPDRVGEKLFF. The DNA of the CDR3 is TGTGCCAGCAGTCCGGACAGGGTAGGGGAAAAACTGTTTTTT.